This T cell receptor beta chain was sequenced in a study of CD8 T cell repertoires and HIV-1 epitope variants. Study as a whole: Epitopes were three Gag families plus Nef HW9 and YT9. Study-wide results and caveats: Some ten TCR beta clonotypes were antigen-specific, more than 5 apparently recognizing autologous or escape variants. Nef KF9 drew roughly five clonotypes and HW9 one, without TAALDMSHF responses.

Sequencing was performed with immunoSEQ multiplex PCR; in TCRdb, only in-frame clones are kept and a portion is missing. The sample lists about 5,800 clones; 66% were seen once. This clone was seen only once. What it recognizes is unknown. This CDR3 has 15 amino acids. Germline V gene sequence: CDR1 LGHNA, CDR2 YSLEER. J lost 4 bases, V lost 1 base, and 4 bases had no gene match. The sequencing sample was made of cultured CD8+ T cells derived from PBMCs. The V and J genes are TRBV4-3 and TRBJ2-7, with TRBD1 matching over 10 bases. The receptor comes from a male donor with HIV. CDR3 nucleotide sequence: TGCGCCAGCAGCCAAGGCGACAGGGGGCATTACGAGCAGTACTTC. Its protein product is CASSQGDRGHYEQYF.